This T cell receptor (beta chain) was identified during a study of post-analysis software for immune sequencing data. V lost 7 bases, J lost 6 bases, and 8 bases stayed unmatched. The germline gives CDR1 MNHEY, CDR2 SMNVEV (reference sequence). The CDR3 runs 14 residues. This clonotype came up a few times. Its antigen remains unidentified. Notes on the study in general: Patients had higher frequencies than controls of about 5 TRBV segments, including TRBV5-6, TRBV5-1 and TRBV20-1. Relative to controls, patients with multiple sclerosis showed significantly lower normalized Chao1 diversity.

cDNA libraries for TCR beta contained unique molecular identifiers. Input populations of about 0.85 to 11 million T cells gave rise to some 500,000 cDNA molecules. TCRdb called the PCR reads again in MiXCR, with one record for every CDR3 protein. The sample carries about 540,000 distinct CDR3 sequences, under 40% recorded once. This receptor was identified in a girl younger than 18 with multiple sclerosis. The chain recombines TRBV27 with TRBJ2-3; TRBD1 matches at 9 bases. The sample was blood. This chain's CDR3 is CASTPGTGLDTQYF. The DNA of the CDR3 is TGTGCCAGCACCCCCGGGACAGGGCTCGATACGCAGTATTTT.